These 13 T cell receptor beta chains originate from one sample sequenced in a study of blood T cell repertoires in COVID-19 (TCRdb year 2020). The library was obtained by the immunoSEQ multiplex PCR assay. Here the immuneACCESS table is served through TCRdb, limited to in-frame sequences with V and J called. Missing clones are a known gap in these copies; in checked studies unresolved V genes cover under half, and the rest lacks a known reason. This sample holds 250,000 to 300,000 clones; more than 75% were observed only once. The ten largest make up roughly 4.9% of the sample. The specimen sequenced was peripheral blood. These receptors came from a woman in her fifties or sixties with COVID-19, enrolled during active disease.

The rearrangement links TRBV7-8 to TRBJ2-3; 9 positions agree with TRBD2. J gave up 5 bases and V 1 base, and 7 bases lay outside the gene matches. This CDR3 comprises 16 residues. CDR1 SGHVS and CDR2 FQNEAQ come from the germline V gene. CDR3 DNA sequence: TGTGCCAGCAGCTTAGTCGCACTAGCGGGCGGAGATACGCAGTATTTT. Encoded protein: CASSLVALAGGDTQYF.

As concerns this clone: An end of the junction differs from the germline gene, which may be a read error. The V gene is TRBV30, the J gene TRBJ1-3; the match to TRBD1 covers 7 bases. The CDR3 totals 12 residues. Germline CDR1 and CDR2: GTSNPN and SVGIG (reference sequence). The CDR3 is CAGRTGGNTIYF. The CDR3, as DNA: TGTGCCGGGAGGACAGGAGGAAACACCATATATTTT.

This rearrangement joins TRBV7-2 to TRBJ1-2; 7 bases are shared with TRBD1. The V and J ends lost 2 bases and 2 bases, in that order; junction bases with no gene match: 2. CDR1 and CDR2 from the germline V gene are SGHTA and FQGNSA. The CDR3 consists of 14 residues. The CDR3 DNA sequence: TGTGCCAGCAGCTTAATGGGACAGAACTATGGCTACACCTTC. Amino acids: CASSLMGQNYGYTF.

The chain links TRBV4-1 to TRBJ2-4; 8 nucleotides match TRBD2. Germline V gene sequence: CDR1 MGHRA, CDR2 YSYEKL. J gave up 2 bases and V 1 base, and 16 bases lay outside the gene matches. This CDR3 contains 20 residues. CDR3 in amino acids: CASSQVLSGRAGVSKNIQYF. CDR3 coding DNA: TGCGCCAGCAGCCAAGTTCTCTCCGGGAGGGCCGGGGTATCCAAAAACATTCAGTACTTC.

This chain joins TRBV4-3 and TRBJ1-2; 7 positions agree with TRBD1. Trimming removed 1 base from V and 4 bases from J; junction bases left unmatched: 3. This CDR3 has 14 amino acids. The germline CDR1 and CDR2 sequences are LGHNA and YSLEER. The CDR3 reads CASSQVRGPYGYTF. Here the CDR3 DNA reads TGCGCCAGCAGCCAAGTAAGGGGGCCCTATGGCTACACCTTC.

V gene TRBV6-2 or TRBV6-3 combines with J gene TRBJ2-2; 10 bases map to TRBD2. The CDR3 length is 21 residues. V lost 2 bases, J lost 8 bases, and 23 bases stayed unmatched. Germline-derived CDR1 and CDR2 are MNHEY and SVGEGT. CDR3 nucleotides: TGTGCCAGCAGTTACCGAACCACCTACTTCAGCGGGAGGGCCGAAAAGGGGGAGCTGTTTTTT. Translation: CASSYRTTYFSGRAEKGELFF.

This clone was detected only once. CDR3 in DNA: TGTGCCAGCAGCGCCGGACTAGCGGGAGGGCTCCTACAAGAGACCCAGTACTTC. This translates into CASSAGLAGGLLQETQYF. J is TRBJ2-5 and V is TRBV6-2 or TRBV6-3; 15 bases are a match to TRBD2. Looked up from germline, CDR1 is MNHEY and CDR2 is SVGEGT. V shed 6 bases and J 2 bases; nucleotides not matched to a gene: 10. The CDR3 runs 18 residues.

The chain uses TRBV4-3 and TRBJ1-2; no firm D call. Germline lookup yields CDR1 LGHNA and CDR2 YSLEER. Trimming took off 2 bases at V and 2 bases at J, with 9 bases between the two ends. This CDR3 has 14 residues. CDR3 sequence (DNA): TGCGCCAGCAGCCAATACCCAGTAAACTATGGCTACACCTTC. Translation: CASSQYPVNYGYTF.

This chain uses TRBV6-6 with TRBJ1-6; TRBD1 matches 7 bases. V gave up 6 bases and J gave up 7 bases; unmatched junction bases: 9. CDR1 is MNHNY and CDR2 is SVGAGI in the germline V gene (reference sequence). CDR3 size: 15 residues. DNA for the CDR3: TGTGCCAGCAGCGGCTCGACAGGGCGGAATTCACCCCTCCACTTT. As protein: CASSGSTGRNSPLHF.

V usage is TRBV28 and J usage is TRBJ2-7; 13 bases align to TRBD2. This CDR3 is built from 17 residues. Germline V CDR1 and CDR2: MDHEN, SYDVKM. Trimming removed 5 bases from V and 6 bases from J; junction bases left unmatched: 13. CDR3 in DNA: TGTGCCAGCAGTGACCCCGGAAGACTAGCGGGAGGAGGCGAGCAGTACTTC. Its translation: CASSDPGRLAGGGEQYF.

Details on this clone: A clone one base away is much larger, so this may be a read error. The chain is built from TRBV6-6 and TRBJ2-7, with 13 nucleotides matching TRBD2. Germline CDR1 reads MNHNY; CDR2 reads SVGAGI (reference sequence). The CDR3 consists of 14 residues. V was clipped by 6 bases and J by 3 bases; unmatched bases: 2. The CDR3 DNA follows: TGTGCCAGCAGGCGGACTAGCGGGAGCTACGAGCAGTACTTC. Translating it yields CASRRTSGSYEQYF.

This chain connects TRBV6-5 to TRBJ1-1, with D possibly being TRBD1 (6 bases). V was trimmed by 4 bases and J by 4 bases, leaving 13 bases between them. CDR1 is MNHEY and CDR2 is SVGAGI in the germline V gene. This CDR3 is 14 amino acids long. The CDR3 DNA sequence: TGTGCCAGCAGTTCCAGGGGCCCCGTCACTGAAGCTTTCTTT. Translating it yields CASSSRGPVTEAFF.

The rearrangement uses TRBV10-3 and TRBJ1-5, with no clear D. CDR3 length: 15 amino acids. The V gene lost 3 bases and the J gene lost 7 bases, with 16 bases spanning the gap. Per germline, CDR1 ENHRY and CDR2 SYGVKD. CDR3 sequence reads: CAISDGVGSGQPQHF. CDR3 in DNA: TGTGCCATCAGTGACGGGGTTGGGAGTGGACAGCCCCAGCATTTT.